This T cell receptor (beta chain) derives from a study of T cell changes during pregnancy in multiple sclerosis (dated by TCRdb to 2018 to 2020). Background on the whole study: The study examined how the T cell repertoire changed over the course of pregnancy in women with multiple sclerosis.

Library creation used the immunoSEQ multiplex PCR assay. TCRdb provides this immuneACCESS table in a form limited to in-frame rearrangements. Some clones are lacking; in checked studies, under half of them reflect an unresolved V gene, and why the rest are absent is not known. Recorded for this sample are over 15,000 clones; over 75% of them occurred a single time. The top ten clonotypes cover about 5% of the sample. In regard to this clone: Its binding antigen is unknown. Base-call qualities are not available, and no considerably larger clone is one nucleotide away.

CDR3 length: 12 amino acids, cysteine to phenylalanine. The kept DNA is CDR3 alone, 36 bases in frame from the first base. Looking up the germline V gene yields CDR1 SGHVS and CDR2 FQNEAQ. V and J lose 6 bases and 6 bases, and a span of 12 bases separates them. The sequencing here drew on CD8+ T cells from peripheral blood mononuclear cells, taken after pregnancy. This receptor was obtained from a female donor in good health, enrolled as a control in a pregnancy study. The chain is assembled from TRBV7-8 and TRBJ2-7; TRBD1 is perhaps the D gene, given 6 matching bases. The CDR3 corresponds to CASRKGGGEQYF. The nucleotide sequence reads as follows: TGTGCCAGCAGGAAAGGGGGTGGCGAGCAGTACTTC.